This T cell receptor beta chain was profiled in a study of blood T cell repertoires in COVID-19. Turning to the study itself: Donors in the United States, Italy and Spain gave samples during acute or convalescent COVID-19.

This clone turned up a few times. The CDR3 spans 15 residues. V gave up 0 bases and J gave up 3 bases; unmatched junction bases: 1. Germline V lookup: CDR1 SGHRS, CDR2 YFSETQ. As originally analysed: Scientists estimated how many nucleated cells there were by amplifying reference gene primers. The method was immunoSEQ multiplex PCR; TCRdb's version includes in-frame clones alone and lacks a portion of them. V and J calls and clone size follow that table, whereas D and trimming were derived from the DNA. This repertoire shows roughly 570,000 clones, roughly 91% found once; its top ten account for 7.8%.

The chain couples TRBV5-1 to TRBJ2-2; 8 nucleotides agree with TRBD1. The receptor was isolated from a woman between 50 and 59 years old with COVID-19, enrolled during active disease. The specimen sequenced was peripheral blood. CDR3 nucleotides: TGCGCCAGCAGCTTGGAGGGACAGGACACCGGGGAGCTGTTTTTT. Residues: CASSLEGQDTGELFF.